Reported below is one TCR beta chain. Only in-frame clones appear in the TCRdb table, and some are missing; sequencing was by immunoSEQ multiplex PCR. The table shows about 32,000 clones, with around 83% occurring only once. Treatment given: preoperative locoregional IRX-2 cytokine immunotherapy. Samples came from a phase Ib trial of preoperative locoregional IRX-2 cytokine immunotherapy. These data belong to a study of preoperative IRX-2 immunotherapy in early breast cancer. Germline V gene lookup returns CDR1 MGHDK and CDR2 SYGVNS. The CDR3 loop spans 13 amino acids. Trimming took off 5 bases at V and 3 bases at J, with 10 bases between the two ends.

The chain has TRBV25-1 and TRBJ1-2; D is ambiguous. The sequences come from lymph node tissue, collected from a patient treated with IRX-2 immunotherapy. The TCR originated in a human donor with breast cancer. The chain's CDR3 is CASSFHTHYGYTF. As DNA, the CDR3 is TGTGCCAGCAGTTTTCACACCCACTATGGCTACACCTTC.